This TCR beta chain was identified in a study of T cells in Graves' hyperthyroidism and ophthalmopathy. RNA transcripts yielded amplified TCR beta CDR3 regions. The primer set for the first-round RT-PCR of the TCR CDR3 was HTBI. TCRdb called the multiplex PCR reads again in MiXCR, with one record for every CDR3 protein. The sample yields fewer than 800,000 distinct CDR3 sequences, 16% seen once. This clonotype was observed a few times. Trimming took 5 bases from V and 2 from J, leaving 12 bases between them. CDR1 and CDR2 from the germline V gene are SEHNR and FQNEAQ (reference sequence). The CDR3 runs to 15 residues.

Sequencing used blood. This clonotype was obtained from a man aged 18 to 29 with Graves' hyperthyroidism. V usage is TRBV7-9 and J usage is TRBJ2-2; D perhaps matches TRBD1 (5 bases). The CDR3 here is CASSTTAPNTGELFF. Here the CDR3 DNA reads TGTGCCAGCAGCACGACAGCCCCCAACACCGGGGAGCTGTTTTTT.